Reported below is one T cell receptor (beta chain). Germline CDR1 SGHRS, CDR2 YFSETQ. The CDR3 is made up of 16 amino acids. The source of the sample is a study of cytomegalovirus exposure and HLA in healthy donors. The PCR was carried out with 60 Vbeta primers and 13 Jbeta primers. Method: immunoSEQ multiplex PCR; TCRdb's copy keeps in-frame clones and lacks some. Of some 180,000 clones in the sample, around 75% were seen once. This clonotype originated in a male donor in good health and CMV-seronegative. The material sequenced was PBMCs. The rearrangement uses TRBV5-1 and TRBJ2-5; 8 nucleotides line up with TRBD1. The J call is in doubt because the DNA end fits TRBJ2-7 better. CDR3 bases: TGCGCCAGCAGCTTGGCAGGGGGCGAATCTGACTACGAGCAGTACTTC. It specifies CASSLAGGESDYEQYF.